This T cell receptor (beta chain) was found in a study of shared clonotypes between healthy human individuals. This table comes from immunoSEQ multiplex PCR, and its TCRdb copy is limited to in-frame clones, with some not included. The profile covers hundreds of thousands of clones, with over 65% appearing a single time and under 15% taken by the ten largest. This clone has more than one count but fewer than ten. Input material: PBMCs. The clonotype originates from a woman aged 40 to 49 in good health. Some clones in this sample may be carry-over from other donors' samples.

In DNA form, the CDR3 reads TGTGCCAGCAGCCAGAACAAGCAATACGAGCAGTACTTC. Translated, it gives CASSQNKQYEQYF. V is TRBV7-6 and J is TRBJ2-7; unclear D gene. The CDR3 runs to 13 residues. V was pared by 5 bases and J by 4 bases, with 12 bases between. Germline CDR1 reads SGHVS; CDR2 reads FNYEAQ.